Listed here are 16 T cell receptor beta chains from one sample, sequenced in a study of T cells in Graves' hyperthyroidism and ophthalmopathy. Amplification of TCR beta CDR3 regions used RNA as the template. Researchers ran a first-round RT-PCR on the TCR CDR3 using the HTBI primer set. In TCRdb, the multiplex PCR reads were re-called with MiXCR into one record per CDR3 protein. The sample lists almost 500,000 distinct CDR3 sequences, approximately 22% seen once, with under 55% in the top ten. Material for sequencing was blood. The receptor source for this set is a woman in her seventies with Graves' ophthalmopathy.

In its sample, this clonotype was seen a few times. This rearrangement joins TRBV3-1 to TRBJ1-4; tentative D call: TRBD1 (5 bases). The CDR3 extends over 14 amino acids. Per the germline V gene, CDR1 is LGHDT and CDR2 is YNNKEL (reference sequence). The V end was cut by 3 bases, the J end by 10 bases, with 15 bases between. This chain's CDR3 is CASSHTASGGKLFF. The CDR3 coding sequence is TGTGCCAGCAGCCACACAGCCTCGGGGGGAAAACTGTTTTTT.

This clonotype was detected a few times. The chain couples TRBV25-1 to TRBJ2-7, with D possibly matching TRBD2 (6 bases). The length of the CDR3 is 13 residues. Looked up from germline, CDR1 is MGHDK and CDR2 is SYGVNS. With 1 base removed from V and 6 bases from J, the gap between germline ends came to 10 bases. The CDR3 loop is CASSEWAGTEQYF. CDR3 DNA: TGTGCCAGCAGTGAATGGGCGGGGACCGAGCAGTACTTC.

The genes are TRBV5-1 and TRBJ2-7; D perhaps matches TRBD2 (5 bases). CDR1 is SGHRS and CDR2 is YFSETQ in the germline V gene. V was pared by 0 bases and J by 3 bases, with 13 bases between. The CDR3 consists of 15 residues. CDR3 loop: CASSLDGGYDYEQYF. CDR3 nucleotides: TGCGCCAGCAGCTTGGATGGCGGGTACGACTACGAGCAGTACTTC.

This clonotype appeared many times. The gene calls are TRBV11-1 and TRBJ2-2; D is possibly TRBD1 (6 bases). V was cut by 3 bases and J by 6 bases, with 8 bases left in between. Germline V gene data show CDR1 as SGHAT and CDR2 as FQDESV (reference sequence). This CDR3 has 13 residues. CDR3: CASSLGTSGELFF. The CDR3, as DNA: TGTGCCAGCAGCTTGGGGACATCCGGGGAGCTGTTTTTT.

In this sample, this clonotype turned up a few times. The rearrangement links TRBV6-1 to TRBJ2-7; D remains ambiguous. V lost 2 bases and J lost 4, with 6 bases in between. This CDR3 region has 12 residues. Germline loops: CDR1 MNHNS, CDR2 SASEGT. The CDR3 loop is CASSESRYEQYF. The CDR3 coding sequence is TGTGCCAGCAGTGAATCCCGTTACGAGCAGTACTTC.

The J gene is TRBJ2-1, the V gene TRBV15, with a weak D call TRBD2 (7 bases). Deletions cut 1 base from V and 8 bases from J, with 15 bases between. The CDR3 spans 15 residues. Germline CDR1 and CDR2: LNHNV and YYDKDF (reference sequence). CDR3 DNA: TGTGCCACCAGCAGAGGCGGGGGCGGGAGCGATGAGCAGTTCTTC. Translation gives CATSRGGGGSDEQFF.

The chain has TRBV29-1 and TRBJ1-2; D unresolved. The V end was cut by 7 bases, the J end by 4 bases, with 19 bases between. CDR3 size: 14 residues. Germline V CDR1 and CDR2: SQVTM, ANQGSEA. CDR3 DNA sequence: TGCAGCGCAGCGGACCGCGACCCTGGCTATGGCTACACCTTC. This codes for CSAADRDPGYGYTF.

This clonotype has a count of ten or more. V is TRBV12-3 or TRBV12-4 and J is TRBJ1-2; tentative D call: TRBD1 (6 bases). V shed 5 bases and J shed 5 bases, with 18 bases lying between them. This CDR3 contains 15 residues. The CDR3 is CASSKNIDRTYGYTF. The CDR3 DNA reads TGTGCCAGCAGTAAAAATATCGACAGGACGTATGGCTACACCTTC.

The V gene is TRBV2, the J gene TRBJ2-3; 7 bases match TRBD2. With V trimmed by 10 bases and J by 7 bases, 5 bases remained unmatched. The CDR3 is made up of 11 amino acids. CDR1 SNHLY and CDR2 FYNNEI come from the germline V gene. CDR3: CAMLGGYTQYF. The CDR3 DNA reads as TGTGCCATGCTCGGGGGGTATACGCAGTATTTT.

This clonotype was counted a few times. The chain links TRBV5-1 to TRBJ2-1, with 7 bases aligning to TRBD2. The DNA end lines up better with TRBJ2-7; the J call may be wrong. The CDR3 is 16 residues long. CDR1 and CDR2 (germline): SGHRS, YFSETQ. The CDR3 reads CASSPEGTSDYNEQYF. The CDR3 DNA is TGCGCCAGCAGCCCAGAAGGAACTAGCGATTACAATGAGCAGTACTTC.

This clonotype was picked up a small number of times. CDR3 amino acids: CASSPEDRVLPGYTF. CDR3 DNA: TGTGCCAGCAGCCCCGAGGACAGGGTTCTCCCTGGCTACACCTTC. This chain joins TRBV7-9 and TRBJ1-2, with TRBD1 matching 8 bases. J gave up 7 bases and V 5 bases, and 12 bases lay outside the gene matches. The CDR3 extends over 15 amino acids. Germline CDR1 is SEHNR and CDR2 is FQNEAQ (reference sequence).

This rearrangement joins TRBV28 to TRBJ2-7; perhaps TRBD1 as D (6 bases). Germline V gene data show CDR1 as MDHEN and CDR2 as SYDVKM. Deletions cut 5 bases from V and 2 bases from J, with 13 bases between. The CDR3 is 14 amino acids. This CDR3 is CASSTTGSTYEQYF. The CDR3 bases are TGTGCCAGCAGTACGACAGGATCTACCTACGAGCAGTACTTC.

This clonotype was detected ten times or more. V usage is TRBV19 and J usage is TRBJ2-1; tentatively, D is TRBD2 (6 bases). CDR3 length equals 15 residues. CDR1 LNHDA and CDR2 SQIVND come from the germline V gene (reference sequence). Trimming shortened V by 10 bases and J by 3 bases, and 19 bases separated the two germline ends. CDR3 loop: CATRPRGGVYNEQFF. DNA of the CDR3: TGTGCCACGCGACCGAGGGGAGGCGTCTACAATGAGCAGTTCTTC.

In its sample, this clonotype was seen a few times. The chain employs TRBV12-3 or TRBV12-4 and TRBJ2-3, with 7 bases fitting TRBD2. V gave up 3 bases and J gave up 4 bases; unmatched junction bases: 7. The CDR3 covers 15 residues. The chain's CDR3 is CASSFGGRAPDTQYF. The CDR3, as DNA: TGTGCCAGCAGTTTTGGGGGGAGGGCCCCAGATACGCAGTATTTT.

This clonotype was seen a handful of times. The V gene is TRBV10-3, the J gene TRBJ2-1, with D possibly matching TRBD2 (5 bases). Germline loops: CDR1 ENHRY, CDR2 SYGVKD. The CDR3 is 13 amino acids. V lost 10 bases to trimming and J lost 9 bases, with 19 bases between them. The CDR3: CATGPLGSSEQFF. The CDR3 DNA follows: TGTGCCACCGGACCCTTAGGGAGCAGTGAGCAGTTCTTC.

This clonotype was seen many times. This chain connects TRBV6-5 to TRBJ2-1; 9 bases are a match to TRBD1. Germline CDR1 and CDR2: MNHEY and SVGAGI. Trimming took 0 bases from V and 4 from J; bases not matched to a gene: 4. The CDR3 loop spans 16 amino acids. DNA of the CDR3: TGTGCCAGCAGTTACTCCGGACAGGGGCGTTACAATGAGCAGTTCTTC. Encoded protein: CASSYSGQGRYNEQFF.